The 11 T cell receptor beta chains reported below all come from one sample, sequenced in a study of fetal regulatory T cell absence and autoimmunity. Profiling relied on immunoSEQ multiplex PCR, and the TCRdb table lists in-frame clones only, not all of them. The table records 95,000 to 100,000 clones, more than 70% of them present only once. The material sequenced was pancreas tissue. These receptors were taken from a male donor with IPEX syndrome.

This chain uses TRBV30 with TRBJ1-4, with a possible D match to TRBD1 (5 bases). V shed 0 bases and J shed 2 bases, with 25 bases lying between them. The CDR3 totals 20 residues. From germline, CDR1 is GTSNPN and CDR2 SVGIG (reference sequence). The DNA for the CDR3 is TGTGCCTGGAGTGTACTCGGGGGAAGAGCCTCAAGGGATACTAATGAAAAACTGTTTTTT. Its protein is CAWSVLGGRASRDTNEKLFF.

The chain recombines TRBV19 with TRBJ1-2, with a possible D match to TRBD1 (5 bases). The CDR3 is made up of 18 amino acids. Germline loops: CDR1 LNHDA, CDR2 SQIVND (reference sequence). Trimming pared 3 bases from V and 5 bases from J, leaving 25 bases between. The CDR3 nucleotides are TGTGCCAGTAGTATCGGGGGTCCAGGGACGTTGATTCGGTATGGCTACACCTTC. Translated: CASSIGGPGTLIRYGYTF.

This clone was counted only a few times. The gene calls are TRBV5-1 and TRBJ2-7; 10 bases align to TRBD2. This CDR3 has 15 amino acids. The germline gives CDR1 SGHRS, CDR2 YFSETQ. The J segment lost 6 bases and the V segment lost 0 bases, leaving 6 bases of the junction unmatched. The CDR3 protein is CASSLDLAGAVEQYF. CDR3 DNA: TGCGCCAGCAGCTTGGACCTAGCGGGAGCTGTCGAGCAGTACTTC.

The chain combines TRBV2 with TRBJ1-5, with a tentative D call TRBD1 (6 bases). With 6 bases removed from V and 2 bases from J, the gap between germline ends came to 11 bases. CDR1 and CDR2 (germline): SNHLY, FYNNEI. The CDR3 covers 14 residues. This CDR3 reads CASSSRQGNQPQHF. The DNA for the CDR3 is TGTGCCAGCAGCTCCCGACAGGGCAATCAGCCCCAGCATTTT.

The chain combines TRBV7-2 with TRBJ2-3; 12 bases are a match to TRBD2. The CDR3 consists of 16 residues. CDR1 is SGHTA and CDR2 is FQGNSA in the germline V gene. V lost 1 base, J lost 6 bases, and 5 bases stayed unmatched. CDR3: CASSLEGTSGYDTQYF. CDR3 DNA sequence: TGTGCCAGCAGCTTAGAGGGGACTAGCGGGTATGATACGCAGTATTTT.

The chain couples TRBV7-2 to TRBJ2-7; D might be TRBD1 (5 bases). The CDR3 length is 13 residues. Trimming left V 5 bases short and J 0 bases short, with 8 bases between. CDR1 and CDR2 (germline): SGHTA, FQGNSA. CDR3 sequence (DNA): TGTGCCAGCAGCCGCGGACACTCCTACGAGCAGTACTTC. Its protein product is CASSRGHSYEQYF.

Remarks on this clone: Sequence at one end of the junction differs from germline and may be a read error. J is TRBJ1-2 and V is TRBV7-7; 8 positions agree with TRBD1. Germline V lookup: CDR1 SSHAT, CDR2 FNYEAQ (reference sequence). The CDR3 is 14 residues long. CDR3 loop: CASSLGWTGQGYTF. CDR3 DNA sequence: TGTGCTAGCAGCTTAGGCTGGACAGGGCAGGGCTACACCTTC. The entire variable domain, with the rest obtained from reference TRBV7-7 and TRBJ1-2, is as follows: GAGVSQSPRYKVTKRGQDVTLRCDPISSHATLYWYQQALGQGPEFLTYFNYEAQPDKSGLPSDRFSAERPEGSISTLTIQRTEQRDSAMYRCASSLGWTGQGYTFGSGTRLTVV.

The chain uses TRBV5-4 and TRBJ1-2, with D maybe TRBD1 (6 bases). V was pared by 4 bases and J by 5 bases, with 12 bases between. This CDR3 region has 13 residues. The germline V gene encodes CDR1 SGHNT and CDR2 YYREEE (reference sequence). CDR3 DNA sequence: TGTGCCAGCAGCGCCACAGGGCTTTATGGCTACACCTTC. Protein: CASSATGLYGYTF.

This clone has more than one count but fewer than ten. The chain links TRBV10-3 to TRBJ2-7, with D perhaps matching TRBD2 (5 bases). The CDR3 spans 13 residues. Trimming took 5 bases from V and 6 from J, leaving 14 bases between them. Germline CDR1 is ENHRY and CDR2 is SYGVKD. For the CDR3, the DNA is TGTGCCATCAGTCGGAGGACCTTATCCGAGCAGTACTTC. This gives the protein CAISRRTLSEQYF.

V is TRBV19 and J is TRBJ1-6; a possible D gene is TRBD1 (5 bases). Per the germline V gene, CDR1 is LNHDA and CDR2 is SQIVND (reference sequence). The ends were cut back, 1 base at V and 6 bases at J, with 10 bases in the middle. This CDR3 is built from 15 residues. The CDR3 is CASSIAGQGNSPLHF. CDR3 nucleotide sequence: TGTGCCAGTAGTATAGCGGGGCAGGGTAATTCACCCCTCCACTTT. The variable domain in full, with the rest retrieved from reference TRBV19 and TRBJ1-6, is DGGITQSPKYLFRKEGQNVTLSCEQNLNHDAMYWYRQDPGQGLRLIYYSQIVNDFQKGDIAEGYSVSREKKESFPLTVTSAQKNPTAFYLCASSIAGQGNSPLHFGNGTRLTVT.

The chain recombines TRBV15 with TRBJ1-1; D is possibly TRBD1 (5 bases). This CDR3 comprises 15 residues. V was clipped by 6 bases and J by 2 bases, with 16 bases between them. The germline V gene has CDR1 LNHNV and CDR2 YYDKDF (reference sequence). CDR3 bases: TGTGCCACCAGTCGGGGCGGGATATTAAACACTGAAGCTTTCTTT. The encoded protein is CATSRGGILNTEAFF. Based on the CDR3 plus reference TRBV15 and TRBJ1-1, the full variable domain is DAMVIQNPRYQVTQFGKPVTLSCSQTLNHNVMYWYQQKSSQAPKLLFHYYDKDFNNEADTPDNFQSRRPNTSFCFLDIRSPGLGDTAMYLCATSRGGILNTEAFFGQGTRLTVV.